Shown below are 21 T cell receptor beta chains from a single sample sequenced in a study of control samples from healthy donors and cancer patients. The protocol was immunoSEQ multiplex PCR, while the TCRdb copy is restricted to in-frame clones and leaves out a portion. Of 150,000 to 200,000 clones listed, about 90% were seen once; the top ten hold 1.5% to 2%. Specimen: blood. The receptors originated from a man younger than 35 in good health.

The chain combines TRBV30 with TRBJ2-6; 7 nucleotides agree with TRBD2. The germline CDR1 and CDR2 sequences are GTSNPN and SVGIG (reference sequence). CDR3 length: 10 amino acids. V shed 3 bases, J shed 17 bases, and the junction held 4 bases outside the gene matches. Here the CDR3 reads CAWRGGWMTF. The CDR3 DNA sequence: TGTGCCTGGAGGGGAGGGTGGATGACTTTC.

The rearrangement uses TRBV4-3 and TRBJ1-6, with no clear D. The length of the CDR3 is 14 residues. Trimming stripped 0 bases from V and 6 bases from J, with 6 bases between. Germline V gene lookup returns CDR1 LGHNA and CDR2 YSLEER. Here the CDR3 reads CASSQDIGNSPLHF. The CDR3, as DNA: TGCGCCAGCAGCCAAGATATCGGTAATTCACCCCTCCACTTT.

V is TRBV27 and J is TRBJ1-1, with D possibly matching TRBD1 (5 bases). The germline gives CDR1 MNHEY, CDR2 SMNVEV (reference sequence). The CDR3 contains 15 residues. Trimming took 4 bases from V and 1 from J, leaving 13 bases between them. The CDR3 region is CASSSSGTGNTEAFF. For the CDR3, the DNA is TGTGCCAGCAGTTCGTCCGGGACCGGGAACACTGAAGCTTTCTTT.

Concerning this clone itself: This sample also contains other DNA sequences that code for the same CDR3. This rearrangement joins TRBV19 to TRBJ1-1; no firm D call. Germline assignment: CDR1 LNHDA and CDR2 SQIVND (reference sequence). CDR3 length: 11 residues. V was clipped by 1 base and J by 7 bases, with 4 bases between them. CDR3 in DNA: TGTGCCAGTAGTATAGGACTTGAAGCTTTCTTT. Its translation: CASSIGLEAFF.

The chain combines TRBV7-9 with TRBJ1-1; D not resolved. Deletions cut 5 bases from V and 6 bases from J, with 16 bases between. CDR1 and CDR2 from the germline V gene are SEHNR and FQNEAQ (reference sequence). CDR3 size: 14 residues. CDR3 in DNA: TGTGCCAGCAGCGAGCCAAAAAACCGTGCTGAAGCTTTCTTT. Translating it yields CASSEPKNRAEAFF. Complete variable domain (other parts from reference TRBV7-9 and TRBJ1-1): DTGVSQNPRHKITKRGQNVTFRCDPISEHNRLYWYRQTLGQGPEFLTYFQNEAQLEKSRLLSDRFSAERPKGSFSTLEIQRTEQGDSAMYLCASSEPKNRAEAFFGQGTRLTVV.

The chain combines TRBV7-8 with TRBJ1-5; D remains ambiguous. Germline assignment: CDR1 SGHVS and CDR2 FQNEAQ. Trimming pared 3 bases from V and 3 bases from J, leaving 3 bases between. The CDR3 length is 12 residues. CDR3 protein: CASSFNNQPQHF. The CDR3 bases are TGTGCCAGCAGCTTCAACAATCAGCCCCAGCATTTT.

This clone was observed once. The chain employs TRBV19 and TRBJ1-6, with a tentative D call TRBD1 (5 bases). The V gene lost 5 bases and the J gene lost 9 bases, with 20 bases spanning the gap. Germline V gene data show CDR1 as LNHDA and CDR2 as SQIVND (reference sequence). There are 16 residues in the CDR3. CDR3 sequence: CASSPRTLPIPSPLHF. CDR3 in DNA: TGTGCCAGTAGTCCGCGGACATTACCAATACCTTCACCCCTCCACTTT.

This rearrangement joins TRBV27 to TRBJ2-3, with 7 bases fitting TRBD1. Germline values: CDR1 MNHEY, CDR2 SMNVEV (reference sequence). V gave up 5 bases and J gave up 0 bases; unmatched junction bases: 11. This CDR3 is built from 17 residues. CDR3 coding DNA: TGTGCCAGCAGTAAGCGTGACAGGGTCCGGAGCACAGATACGCAGTATTTT. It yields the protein CASSKRDRVRSTDTQYF.

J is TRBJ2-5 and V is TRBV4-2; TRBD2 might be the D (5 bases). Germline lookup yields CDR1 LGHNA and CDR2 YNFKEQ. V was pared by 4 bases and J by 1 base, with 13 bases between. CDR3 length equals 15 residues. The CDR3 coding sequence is TGTGCCAGCAGCCTGACGTGGACTTCCCAAGAGACCCAGTACTTC. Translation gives CASSLTWTSQETQYF.

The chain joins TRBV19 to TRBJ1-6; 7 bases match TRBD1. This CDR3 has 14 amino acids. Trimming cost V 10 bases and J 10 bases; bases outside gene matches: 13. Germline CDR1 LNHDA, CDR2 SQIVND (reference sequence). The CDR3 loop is CATSWDSFGSPLHF. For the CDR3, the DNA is TGTGCCACTTCGTGGGACAGCTTCGGCTCACCCCTCCACTTT. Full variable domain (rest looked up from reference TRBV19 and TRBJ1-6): DGGITQSPKYLFRKEGQNVTLSCEQNLNHDAMYWYRQDPGQGLRLIYYSQIVNDFQKGDIAEGYSVSREKKESFPLTVTSAQKNPTAFYLCATSWDSFGSPLHFGNGTRLTVT.

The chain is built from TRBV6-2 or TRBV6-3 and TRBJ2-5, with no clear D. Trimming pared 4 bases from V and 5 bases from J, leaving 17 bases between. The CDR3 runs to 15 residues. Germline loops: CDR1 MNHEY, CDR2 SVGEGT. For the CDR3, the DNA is TGTGCCAGCAGTTCCACTCGGACCGTCCGGGAGACCCAGTACTTC. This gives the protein CASSSTRTVRETQYF.

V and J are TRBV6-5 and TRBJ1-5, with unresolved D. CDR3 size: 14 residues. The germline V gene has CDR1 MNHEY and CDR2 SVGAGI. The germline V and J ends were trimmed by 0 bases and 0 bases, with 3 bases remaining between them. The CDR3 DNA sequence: TGTGCCAGCAGTTACTCCCGTAGCAATCAGCCCCAGCATTTT. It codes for CASSYSRSNQPQHF.

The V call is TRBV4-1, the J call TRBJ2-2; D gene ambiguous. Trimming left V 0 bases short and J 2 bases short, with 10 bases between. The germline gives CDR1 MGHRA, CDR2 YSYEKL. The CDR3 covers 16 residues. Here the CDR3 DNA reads TGCGCCAGCAGCCAAGATGGAAGGCCTAACACCGGGGAGCTGTTTTTT. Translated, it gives CASSQDGRPNTGELFF.

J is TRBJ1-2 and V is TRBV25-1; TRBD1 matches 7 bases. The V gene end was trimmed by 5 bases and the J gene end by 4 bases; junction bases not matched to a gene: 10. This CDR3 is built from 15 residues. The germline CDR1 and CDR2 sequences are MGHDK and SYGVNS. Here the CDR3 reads CASSPQGRWGYGYTF. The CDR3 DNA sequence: TGTGCCAGCAGTCCACAGGGGAGATGGGGCTATGGCTACACCTTC.

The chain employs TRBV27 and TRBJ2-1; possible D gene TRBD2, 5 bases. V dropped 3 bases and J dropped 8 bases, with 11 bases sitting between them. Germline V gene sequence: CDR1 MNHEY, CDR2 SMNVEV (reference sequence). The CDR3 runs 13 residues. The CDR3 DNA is TGTGCCAGCAGTTTGGGAGTAGGCGATGAGCAGTTCTTC. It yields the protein CASSLGVGDEQFF.

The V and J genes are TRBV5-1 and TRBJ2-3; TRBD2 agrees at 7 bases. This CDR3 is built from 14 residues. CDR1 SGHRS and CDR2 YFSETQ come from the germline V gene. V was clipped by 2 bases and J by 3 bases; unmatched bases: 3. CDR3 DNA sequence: TGCGCCAGCAGCTTTACTAGCGAGACAGATACGCAGTATTTT. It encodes CASSFTSETDTQYF.

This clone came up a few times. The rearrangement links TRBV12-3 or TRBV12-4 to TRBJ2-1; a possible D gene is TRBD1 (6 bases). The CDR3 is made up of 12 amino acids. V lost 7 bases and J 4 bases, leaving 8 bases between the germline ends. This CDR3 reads CASKGEYNEQFF. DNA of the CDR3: TGTGCCAGCAAGGGGGAGTACAATGAGCAGTTCTTC.

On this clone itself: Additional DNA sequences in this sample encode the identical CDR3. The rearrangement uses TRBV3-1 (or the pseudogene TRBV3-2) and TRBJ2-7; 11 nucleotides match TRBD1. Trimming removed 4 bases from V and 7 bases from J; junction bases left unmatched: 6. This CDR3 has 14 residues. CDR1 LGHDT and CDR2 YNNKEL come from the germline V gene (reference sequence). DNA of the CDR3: TGTGCCAGCAGCCCCGGACAGGGGGCGGGGGAGCAGTACTTC. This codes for CASSPGQGAGEQYF.

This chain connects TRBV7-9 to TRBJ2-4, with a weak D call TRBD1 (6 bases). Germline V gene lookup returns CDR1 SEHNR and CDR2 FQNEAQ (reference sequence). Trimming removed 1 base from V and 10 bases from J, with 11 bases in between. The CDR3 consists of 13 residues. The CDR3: CASSLDRVRIQYF. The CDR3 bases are TGTGCCAGCAGCTTAGACAGGGTCCGGATTCAGTACTTC.

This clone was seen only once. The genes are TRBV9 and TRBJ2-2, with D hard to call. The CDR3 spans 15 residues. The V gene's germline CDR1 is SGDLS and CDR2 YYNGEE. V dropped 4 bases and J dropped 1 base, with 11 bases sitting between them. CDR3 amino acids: CASSPTRLNTGELFF. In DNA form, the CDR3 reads TGTGCCAGCAGCCCTACCAGGCTGAACACCGGGGAGCTGTTTTTT. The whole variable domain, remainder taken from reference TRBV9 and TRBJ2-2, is DSGVTQTPKHLITATGQRVTLRCSPRSGDLSVYWYQQSLDQGLQFLIQYYNGEERAKGNILERFSAQQFPDLHSELNLSSLELGDSALYFCASSPTRLNTGELFFGEGSRLTVL.

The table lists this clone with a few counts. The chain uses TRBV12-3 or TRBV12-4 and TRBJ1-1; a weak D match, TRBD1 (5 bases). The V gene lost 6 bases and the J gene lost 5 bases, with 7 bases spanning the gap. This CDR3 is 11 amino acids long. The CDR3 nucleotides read TGTGCCAGCAGGAAGGGGACTGAAGCTTTCTTT. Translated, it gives CASRKGTEAFF.